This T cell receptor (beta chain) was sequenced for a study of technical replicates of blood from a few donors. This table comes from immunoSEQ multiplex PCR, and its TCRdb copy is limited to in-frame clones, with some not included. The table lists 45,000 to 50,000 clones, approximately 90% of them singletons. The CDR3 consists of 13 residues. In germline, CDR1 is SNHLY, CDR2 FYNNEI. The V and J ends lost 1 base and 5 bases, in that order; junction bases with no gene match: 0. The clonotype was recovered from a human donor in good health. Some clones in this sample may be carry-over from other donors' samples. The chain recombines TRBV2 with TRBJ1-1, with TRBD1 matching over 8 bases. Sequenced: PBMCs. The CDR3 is CASSEGQGTEAFF. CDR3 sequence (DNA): TGTGCCAGCAGTGAAGGACAGGGGACTGAAGCTTTCTTT.